The sequence of this T cell receptor beta chain was determined in a study of regulatory T cells in long-lasting Graves disease. General observations from the study: Persistent Graves' patients had lower TCR diversity than newly diagnosed ones.

Notes on this clonotype: The antigen remains unidentified.

The sample's time point: newly diagnosed GD, antithyroid drugs for less than 3 months. PBMC-derived RNA was used for the TCR library. In this cohort, patients came from an endocrinology department located in Xi'an, China. Germline CDR1 and CDR2: LNHDA and SQIVND (reference sequence). V was pared by 10 bases and J by 7 bases, with 19 bases between. CDR3 length: 14 residues. Investigators prepared the TCR beta libraries by applying iRepertoire HTBI primers and Arm-PCR of CDR3 regions. MiXCR, run by TCRdb on the multiplex PCR reads, gives a single entry per CDR3 protein. The data contain about 620,000 distinct CDR3 sequences, around 17% of them singletons. The same sample was also used in a study of T cells in Graves' hyperthyroidism and ophthalmopathy. That paper notes: Those patients with uncontrolled infection, other autoimmune disease, pregnancy or lactation were excluded.

The sample in question was peripheral blood mononuclear cells (PBMCs), obtained at new diagnosis, from a patient treated with antithyroid drugs. This receptor was identified in a woman in her thirties with Graves disease. This chain uses TRBV19 with TRBJ1-4, with a possible D match to TRBD1 (6 bases). The CDR3 spells CATYGQGKGEKLFF. DNA for the CDR3: TGTGCCACCTACGGGCAGGGGAAGGGTGAAAAACTGTTTTTT.